This TCR beta chain was sequenced for a study of identical twins. The CDR3 loop spans 14 amino acids. Germline CDR1 reads SGHAT; CDR2 reads FQNNGV. Trimming cost V 7 bases and J 0 bases; bases outside gene matches: 2. A universal primer site was created by template switching, with the cDNA bearing unique molecular identifiers. TCRdb recomputed calls from the 5' RACE reads with MiXCR, one row per CDR3 protein. This table holds some 690,000 distinct CDR3 sequences, around 20% found once. This clonotype was observed a few times. The antigen is unknown. Study-level results: Cord blood's abundant beta clonotypes had fewer insertions, unlike memory repertoires.

These data were also reused for a study on T cells expressing NK-cell markers. That source reports: According to the study, TCR beta repertoires originated from sorted CD3+CD56+NKG2C+, CD3+CD56+NKG2C- and CD3+CD56-NKG2C+ T cells.

This chain uses TRBV11-2 with TRBJ2-1; TRBD2 agrees at 8 bases. The sequence derives from a woman aged 18-29 years in good health. Sequences were obtained from PBMCs. For the CDR3, the DNA is TGTGCCAGCACCGGGGGGGGCTCCTACAATGAGCAGTTCTTC. This sequence encodes CASTGGGSYNEQFF.